The 28 T cell receptor beta chains below all came from one sample that was sequenced in a study of blood T cell repertoires in COVID-19 (dated by TCRdb to 2018 to 2020). Libraries came from the immunoSEQ multiplex PCR assay. TCRdb took this table from immuneACCESS and kept in-frame rearrangements with V and J called. Such tables lack part of the clones; where checked against another copy, unresolved V genes explain under half of the gap, and the rest is unexplained. The sample table records fewer than 110,000 clones; about 92% of these occur just once. The ten largest clones capture about 5.7% of the sample. Sequencing used peripheral blood. The receptors originated from a man aged 45 to 65 with active COVID-19.

The chain is built from TRBV7-9 and TRBJ2-7; D ambiguous. V lost 4 bases to trimming and J lost 4 bases, with 11 bases between them. CDR3 length: 13 amino acids. Germline CDR1 and CDR2: SEHNR and FQNEAQ (reference sequence). In DNA, the CDR3 is TGTGCCAGCAGCTCGTACACCTTTTACGAGCAGTACTTC. It translates to CASSSYTFYEQYF.

The chain couples TRBV21-1 to TRBJ1-5; whether TRBD1, the table's D call, matches the DNA was not checked. TRBV21-1 is reported as a pseudogene. The CDR3 sequence is 13 residues long. This CDR3 is CASSNQVAQPQHF. The CDR3 DNA follows: TGTGCCAGCAGCAATCAGGTCGCTCAGCCCCAGCATTTT.

This clone was recorded only once. The rearrangement joins TRBV6-5 to TRBJ2-1; unclear D gene. Per germline, CDR1 MNHEY and CDR2 SVGAGI. The CDR3 loop spans 11 amino acids. V dropped 4 bases and J dropped 10 bases, with 8 bases sitting between them. In nucleotides, the CDR3 is TGTGCCAGCAGTTCAACACAAGAGCAGTTCTTC. This codes for CASSSTQEQFF.

V and J are TRBV5-1 and TRBJ2-1; TRBD2 is a possible D gene (6 bases). In germline, CDR1 is SGHRS, CDR2 YFSETQ. The CDR3 totals 13 residues. The V end was cut by 6 bases, the J end by 5 bases, with 12 bases between. CDR3 sequence reads: CASTGSNDNEQFF. CDR3 nucleotides: TGCGCCAGCACCGGGAGCAACGACAATGAGCAGTTCTTC. Full variable domain (rest looked up from reference TRBV5-1 and TRBJ2-1): KAGVTQTPRYLIKTRGQQVTLSCSPISGHRSVSWYQQTPGQGLQFLFEYFSETQRNKGNFPGRFSGRQFSNSRSEMNVSTLELGDSALYLCASTGSNDNEQFFGPGTRLTVL.

The rearrangement joins TRBV30 to TRBJ2-1; 7 bases align to TRBD2. The CDR3 loop spans 16 amino acids. The germline V gene encodes CDR1 GTSNPN and CDR2 SVGIG (reference sequence). Losses at the gene ends were 3 bases for V and 3 bases for J; bases not matched to a gene: 11. The CDR3 coding sequence is TGTGCCTGGAGGTCAAGGGCTAGCGGCAGCTACAATGAGCAGTTCTTC. Its protein product is CAWRSRASGSYNEQFF.

A note on this clone: A junction boundary mismatches the germline segment, possibly from a read error. The chain couples TRBV6-6 to TRBJ2-4, with 9 bases lining up with TRBD1. CDR1 MNHNY and CDR2 SVGAGI come from the germline V gene (reference sequence). This CDR3 spans 15 amino acids. In DNA, the CDR3 is TGTGCCAGCAGTTCCGGGGGACAGGGCAAAGACATTCAGTACTTC. This gives the protein CASSSGGQGKDIQYF.

J is TRBJ1-5 and V is TRBV11-2; 7 positions match TRBD1. V trimming: 5 bases; J trimming: 1 base; junction bases outside the gene matches: 2. CDR3 length: 14 residues. Germline CDR1 and CDR2: SGHAT and FQNNGV. The DNA for the CDR3 is TGTGCCAGCAGCAGGACAGGCAGCAATCAGCCCCAGCATTTT. Its translation: CASSRTGSNQPQHF.

The V call is TRBV3-1 (or the pseudogene TRBV3-2), the J call TRBJ2-7; tentative D call: TRBD1 (5 bases). V was pared by 4 bases and J by 3 bases, with 7 bases between. Per germline, CDR1 LGHDT and CDR2 YNNKEL (reference sequence). This CDR3 has 12 amino acids. CDR3 protein: CASSLTVYEQYF. CDR3 DNA sequence: TGTGCCAGCAGCCTGACAGTCTACGAGCAGTACTTC.

CDR3 DNA sequence: TGTGCCTGGAGGCCGGGACTAGCGGGAGTAGTCGGGGAGCTGTTTTTT. It encodes CAWRPGLAGVVGELFF. J is TRBJ2-2 and V is TRBV30; 14 positions match TRBD2. The CDR3 is 16 amino acids. Looked up from germline, CDR1 is GTSNPN and CDR2 is SVGIG (reference sequence). Germline trimming cut 3 bases from V and 7 bases from J; bases unmatched to any gene: 7.

The J gene is TRBJ1-1, the V gene TRBV5-4; D remains unclear. V lost 1 base to trimming and J lost 7 bases, with 17 bases between them. Germline loops: CDR1 SGHNT, CDR2 YYREEE (reference sequence). The CDR3 loop spans 15 amino acids. The CDR3 region has the DNA TGTGCCAGCAGCTTGTGGTTCGCGGGGATCTTTGAAGCTTTCTTT. Residues: CASSLWFAGIFEAFF. Based on the CDR3 plus reference TRBV5-4 and TRBJ1-1, the full variable domain is ETGVTQSPTHLIKTRGQQVTLRCSSQSGHNTVSWYQQALGQGPQFIFQYYREEENGRGNFPPRFSGLQFPNYSSELNVNALELDDSALYLCASSLWFAGIFEAFFGQGTRLTVV.

The chain links TRBV13 to TRBJ1-1, with TRBD1 as a possible D gene (5 bases). Germline V gene data show CDR1 as PRHDT and CDR2 as FYEKMQ (reference sequence). V gave up 4 bases and J gave up 6 bases, with 18 bases separating them. The CDR3 extends over 15 amino acids. CDR3 protein: CASSSPAKGIAEAFF. CDR3 bases: TGTGCCAGCAGCTCCCCTGCTAAGGGGATAGCTGAAGCTTTCTTT.

This chain uses TRBV7-8 with TRBJ2-7; 10 bases fit TRBD1. Unmatched junction bases numbered 5, after V lost 2 bases and J lost 4 bases. CDR1 and CDR2 (germline): SGHVS, FQNEAQ. The CDR3 contains 15 residues. The CDR3 is CASSLSRDRGYEQYF. In DNA, the CDR3 is TGTGCCAGCAGCTTAAGCCGGGACAGGGGTTACGAGCAGTACTTC. The entire variable domain, with the rest obtained from reference TRBV7-8 and TRBJ2-7, is as follows: GAGVSQSPRYKVAKRGQDVALRCDPISGHVSLFWYQQALGQGPEFLTYFQNEAQLDKSGLPSDRFFAERPEGSVSTLKIQRTQQEDSAVYLCASSLSRDRGYEQYFGPGTRLTVT.

The chain joins TRBV27 to TRBJ2-1; 11 bases map to TRBD2. Losses at the gene ends were 2 bases for V and 7 bases for J; bases not matched to a gene: 4. The CDR3 extends over 15 amino acids. Per germline, CDR1 MNHEY and CDR2 SMNVEV (reference sequence). The CDR3 loop reads CASSLLAGGVNEQFF. CDR3 coding DNA: TGTGCCAGCAGTTTACTAGCGGGAGGAGTGAATGAGCAGTTCTTC.

The chain is built from TRBV4-1 and TRBJ2-7; 9 bases are a match to TRBD1. CDR1 and CDR2 (germline): MGHRA, YSYEKL. This CDR3 is built from 16 residues. J lost 6 bases, V lost 3 bases, and 12 bases had no gene match. Written as DNA, the CDR3 is TGCGCCAGCAGCCACCCCGAGGGACAGGGTGTCCGCGAGCAGTACTTC. This codes for CASSHPEGQGVREQYF.

This rearrangement joins TRBV13 to TRBJ2-3; weak D call: TRBD2 (5 bases). This CDR3 spans 13 amino acids. Germline V gives CDR1 PRHDT, CDR2 FYEKMQ (reference sequence). V lost 3 bases and J lost 3, with 7 bases in between. The CDR3 spells CASSFRGTDTQYF. For the CDR3, the DNA is TGTGCCAGCAGCTTCCGCGGGACAGATACGCAGTATTTT.

The CDR3 DNA reads as TGTGCCAGCAGCCCTTCCTGGGGACTACGAAATACGCAGTATTTT. This sequence encodes CASSPSWGLRNTQYF. The chain combines TRBV27 with TRBJ2-3; 7 nucleotides agree with TRBD2. Losses at the gene ends were 6 bases for V and 7 bases for J; bases not matched to a gene: 13. There are 15 residues in the CDR3. Germline values: CDR1 MNHEY, CDR2 SMNVEV (reference sequence).

The V call is TRBV6-1, the J call TRBJ2-2; 13 nucleotides line up with TRBD2. The V gene's germline CDR1 is MNHNS and CDR2 SASEGT. The CDR3 sequence is 16 residues long. Germline trimming cut 2 bases from V and 4 bases from J; bases unmatched to any gene: 1. This chain's CDR3 is CASSETSGRGTGELFF. CDR3 in DNA: TGTGCCAGCAGTGAAACTAGCGGGAGGGGCACCGGGGAGCTGTTTTTT.

This clone appeared once. V gene TRBV9 combines with J gene TRBJ2-3; D uncertain. Trimming cost V 3 bases and J 4 bases, with 9 bases left between them. This CDR3 region has 13 residues. Germline assignment: CDR1 SGDLS and CDR2 YYNGEE. The chain's CDR3 is CASSAISPDTQYF. CDR3 bases: TGTGCCAGCAGCGCCATAAGCCCAGATACGCAGTATTTT.

V usage is TRBV6-5 and J usage is TRBJ2-7, with 8 bases matching TRBD2. The CDR3 is 14 amino acids. The ends lost 7 bases at V and 2 bases at J; junction bases unmatched: 7. Germline CDR1 MNHEY, CDR2 SVGAGI. CDR3 bases: TGTGCCAGCAAGGGAGTAGCGGGACCCTACGAGCAGTACTTC. It specifies CASKGVAGPYEQYF.

The chain joins TRBV19 to TRBJ1-5, with D perhaps matching TRBD1 (5 bases). V lost 7 bases, J lost 7 bases, and 11 bases lay in between. Germline CDR1 LNHDA, CDR2 SQIVND (reference sequence). CDR3 length: 12 residues. CDR3 DNA sequence: TGTGCCAGTAAGCAGGGTAGCCAGCCCCAGCATTTT. This translates into CASKQGSQPQHF. The full variable domain, in which reference TRBV19 and TRBJ1-5 provide the parts outside the CDR3, is DGGITQSPKYLFRKEGQNVTLSCEQNLNHDAMYWYRQDPGQGLRLIYYSQIVNDFQKGDIAEGYSVSREKKESFPLTVTSAQKNPTAFYLCASKQGSQPQHFGDGTRLSIL.

This sequence joins TRBV15 and TRBJ1-2; TRBD1 aligns across 7 bases. The V gene's germline CDR1 is LNHNV and CDR2 YYDKDF (reference sequence). V shed 1 base, J shed 0 bases, and the junction held 17 bases outside the gene matches. The CDR3 extends over 20 amino acids. CDR3 sequence reads: CATSRAPISPGTVTNYGYTF. The CDR3 DNA is TGTGCCACCAGCAGAGCACCCATTAGCCCCGGGACAGTAACTAACTATGGCTACACCTTC. Looking up the rest from reference TRBV15 and TRBJ1-2 gives the full variable domain: DAMVIQNPRYQVTQFGKPVTLSCSQTLNHNVMYWYQQKSSQAPKLLFHYYDKDFNNEADTPDNFQSRRPNTSFCFLDIRSPGLGDTAMYLCATSRAPISPGTVTNYGYTFGSGTRLTVV.

This chain joins TRBV30 and TRBJ1-2; D remains unclear. Germline lookup yields CDR1 GTSNPN and CDR2 SVGIG (reference sequence). V lost 3 bases and J 0 bases, leaving 8 bases between the germline ends. CDR3 size: 13 residues. CDR3 protein: CAWRRSSNYGYTF. The CDR3 bases are TGTGCCTGGAGGCGGAGTTCTAACTATGGCTACACCTTC.

The chain is built from TRBV7-2 and TRBJ1-2, with D perhaps TRBD1 (6 bases). The V and J ends lost 6 bases and 8 bases respectively, with 22 bases between them. Germline-derived CDR1 and CDR2 are SGHTA and FQGNSA. The CDR3 totals 15 residues. The DNA for the CDR3 is TGTGCCAGCAGACAAGCGTACAGGGCCGACGTCGGCTACACCTTC. Translation: CASRQAYRADVGYTF.

The chain is built from TRBV11-3 and TRBJ2-1; D may be TRBD2 (6 bases). CDR3 length: 14 amino acids. Trimming took off 1 base at V and 9 bases at J, with 13 bases between the two ends. Germline lookup yields CDR1 SGHNT and CDR2 YENEEA. Written as DNA, the CDR3 is TGTGCCAGCAGCTTAGCGGGAGTGTGGGGTGAGCAGTTCTTC. Protein sequence: CASSLAGVWGEQFF.

The chain joins TRBV11-2 to TRBJ2-7, with a weak D call TRBD1 (6 bases). CDR1 is SGHAT, CDR2 FQNNGV, per germline. V lost 0 bases and J lost 2, with 17 bases in between. The CDR3 length is 17 residues. CDR3 in amino acids: CASSLDTPPRGAYEQYF. The CDR3, as DNA: TGTGCCAGCAGCTTAGATACCCCCCCCAGGGGAGCCTACGAGCAGTACTTC.

This clone was recorded only once. This chain links TRBV7-3 with TRBJ2-2, with 7 nucleotides matching TRBD2. Germline assignment: CDR1 SGHTA and CDR2 FQGTGA. Trimming at V came to 4 bases and at J to 5 bases, leaving 10 bases not matched to a gene. The CDR3 sequence is 16 residues long. The CDR3 DNA reads TGTGCCAGCAGCTCGGGGATGGTGCGGGAGACCGGGGAGCTGTTTTTT. Protein product: CASSSGMVRETGELFF. Together with reference TRBV7-3 and TRBJ2-2, the CDR3 gives the full variable domain: GAGVSQTPSNKVTEKGKYVELRCDPISGHTALYWYRQSLGQGPEFLIYFQGTGAADDSGLPNDRFFAVRPEGSVSTLKIQRTERGDSAVYLCASSSGMVRETGELFFGEGSRLTVL.

This chain links TRBV9 with TRBJ1-1; no reliable D call. The V gene's germline CDR1 is SGDLS and CDR2 YYNGEE. The CDR3 covers 15 residues. V lost 3 bases to trimming and J lost 2 bases, with 14 bases between them. The CDR3 nucleotides are TGTGCCAGCAGCGCCCCACAGCAATTAAACACTGAAGCTTTCTTT. It encodes CASSAPQQLNTEAFF.

J is TRBJ2-3 and V is TRBV29-1; D may be TRBD2 (7 bases). V was pared by 5 bases and J by 4 bases, with 13 bases between. CDR3 size: 13 residues. Germline loops: CDR1 SQVTM, CDR2 ANQGSEA. In DNA, the CDR3 is TGCAGCGTTCTGGGGGGGCGCGCAGATACGCAGTATTTT. It encodes CSVLGGRADTQYF.